This TCR beta chain was found in a study of T cells after posttransplantation cyclophosphamide. Sequencing used immunoSEQ multiplex PCR; TCRdb keeps in-frame clones, though not all of them. There are 20,000 to 25,000 clones in the sample, none observed a single time. The sample holds many counts of this clone. V trimming: 3 bases; J trimming: 5 bases; junction bases outside the gene matches: 5. The CDR3 has 14 amino acids. CDR1 is SGHTS and CDR2 is YDEGEE in the germline V gene. The clonotype was recovered from a woman between 50 and 59 years old in good health, CMV-negative, and a related stem cell transplant donor. This chain joins TRBV5-8 and TRBJ2-7, with 10 bases that match TRBD2. The sequencing sample was made of PBMCs. This CDR3 is CASSSGLAINEQYF. The CDR3 nucleotides read TGTGCCAGCAGCTCGGGACTAGCGATCAACGAGCAGTACTTC. The full variable domain, with the rest looked up from reference TRBV5-8 and TRBJ2-7, is EAGVTQSPTHLIKTRGQQATLRCSPISGHTSVYWYQQALGLGLQFLLWYDEGEERNRGNFPPRFSGRQFPNYSSELNVNALELEDSALYLCASSSGLAINEQYFGPGTRLTVT.